The source of this T cell receptor (beta chain) is a study of follicular helper T cells after annual influenza vaccination. The CDR3 is made up of 17 amino acids. V gave up 6 bases and J gave up 4 bases, with 23 bases separating them. Germline loops: CDR1 WNHNN, CDR2 SYGVQD (reference sequence). Sequenced by immunoSEQ multiplex PCR; TCRdb stores in-frame clones only, minus some. The repertoire holds 5,000 to 6,500 clones, over 75% seen once, with about 1% in the top ten. As for time point: 2015-2016 season, pre-vaccination. The sequence was obtained from an adult who received the influenza vaccine. J is TRBJ2-3 and V is TRBV10-1; D is perhaps TRBD2 (6 bases). The sequencing here drew on CXCR5+ CD38- circulating T follicular helper cells from blood, taken on the day of influenza vaccination. The subset denotes: circulating Tfh, non-naive CD4+CXCR5+PD-1+ (ICOS+CD38+ or ICOS-CD38-). CDR3 protein: CASRGGGPSDPSDTQYF. CDR3 nucleotide sequence: TGCGCCAGCAGGGGGGGTGGCCCTAGCGACCCCTCAGATACGCAGTATTTT.